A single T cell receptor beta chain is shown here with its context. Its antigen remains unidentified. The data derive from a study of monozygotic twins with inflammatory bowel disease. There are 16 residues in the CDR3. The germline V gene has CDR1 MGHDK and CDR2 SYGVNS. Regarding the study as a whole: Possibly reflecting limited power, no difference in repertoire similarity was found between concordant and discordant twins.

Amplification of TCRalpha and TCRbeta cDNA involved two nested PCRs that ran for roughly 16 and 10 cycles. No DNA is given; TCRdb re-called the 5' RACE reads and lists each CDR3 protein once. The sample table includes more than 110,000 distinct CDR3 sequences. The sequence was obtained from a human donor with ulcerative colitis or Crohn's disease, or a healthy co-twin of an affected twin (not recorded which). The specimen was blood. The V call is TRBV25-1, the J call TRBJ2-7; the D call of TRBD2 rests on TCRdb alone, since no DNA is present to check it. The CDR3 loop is CARRRRDELGNYEQYF.